The entry below describes one TCR beta chain. Measured with immunoSEQ multiplex PCR; TCRdb has only the in-frame clones, and not every one. The data hold 760,000 or so clones, with 90% to 97% observed a single time. The source of the sample is a study of shared clonotypes between healthy human individuals. Study context: The study drew on a couple of women and three men aged 18 to 49 as donors. Three plates each covered CD4 naive and memory; CD8 naive two, CD8 memory one.

Terminally differentiated effector memory CD45RA+ cells were excluded by CCR7 positive selection of CD45RO-negative cells. Specimen: naive CD8+ T cells sorted from blood. This TCR was recovered from a man aged 25-45 years in good health.

The CDR3 protein is CASSQQGAPNEKLFF. CDR3 nucleotides: TGTGCCAGCAGTCAACAGGGGGCACCTAATGAAAAACTGTTTTTT. This chain joins TRBV28 and TRBJ1-4; the match to TRBD1 covers 9 bases. With V trimmed by 5 bases and J by 3 bases, 4 bases remained unmatched. Germline CDR1 is MDHEN and CDR2 is SYDVKM. CDR3 length equals 15 residues.